These 21 T cell receptor beta chains were all obtained from the same sample, sequenced in a study of blood T cell repertoires in COVID-19. Assay used: immunoSEQ multiplex PCR; TCRdb lists only in-frame clones, some missing. The data hold roughly 65,000 clones, with roughly three quarters observed a single time. Sequencing input: peripheral blood. Receptor source: a human donor in a cohort sampled during active COVID-19.

This clone was detected only once. This chain connects TRBV19 to TRBJ1-2; weak D call: TRBD1 (6 bases). The CDR3 length is 15 residues. V lost 5 bases and J 0 bases, leaving 13 bases between the germline ends. Germline V lookup: CDR1 LNHDA, CDR2 SQIVND (reference sequence). Written as DNA, the CDR3 is TGTGCCAGTAGTCTGCGACAGGCGCCTAACTATGGCTACACCTTC. It yields the protein CASSLRQAPNYGYTF.

V is TRBV20-1 and J is TRBJ2-3, with 10 nucleotides matching TRBD2. J lost 3 bases, V lost 3 bases, and 3 bases had no gene match. This CDR3 has 14 amino acids. CDR1 and CDR2 from the germline V gene are DFQATT and SNEGSKA (reference sequence). The CDR3 loop is CSASPAGGTDTQYF. The CDR3 coding sequence is TGCAGTGCTAGTCCAGCGGGGGGGACAGATACGCAGTATTTT.

V gene TRBV5-1 combines with J gene TRBJ2-7, with D possibly matching TRBD2 (6 bases). CDR1 is SGHRS and CDR2 is YFSETQ in the germline V gene. The CDR3 consists of 13 residues. Trimming cost V 9 bases and J 2 bases, with 15 bases left between them. The CDR3 nucleotides are TGCGCCACCCGACTAGAAGGGCCCTACGAGCAGTACTTC. This encodes CATRLEGPYEQYF.

This clone was seen a single time. The CDR3 protein is CASCGTGLNEQYF. DNA for the CDR3: TGTGCCAGCTGCGGGACAGGGCTGAACGAGCAGTACTTC. The chain has TRBV6-5 and TRBJ2-7; 9 bases are a match to TRBD1. Germline CDR1 MNHEY, CDR2 SVGAGI. J gave up 5 bases and V 8 bases, and 7 bases lay outside the gene matches. CDR3 length equals 13 residues.

The rearrangement joins TRBV7-2 to TRBJ1-3, with 8 bases aligning to TRBD1. V trimming: 4 bases; J trimming: 3 bases; junction bases outside the gene matches: 2. The CDR3 length is 14 residues. CDR1 and CDR2 (germline): SGHTA, FQGNSA. CDR3 DNA: TGTGCCAGCAGCTCAGGGACAGGTGGAAACACCATATATTTT. Its translation is CASSSGTGGNTIYF.

The rearrangement links TRBV6-5 to TRBJ2-7; tentative D call: TRBD2 (6 bases). This CDR3 has 13 residues. V shed 8 bases and J shed 0 bases, with 11 bases lying between them. Germline values: CDR1 MNHEY, CDR2 SVGAGI. CDR3 in DNA: TGTGCCAGCCGGGCCGGGGGCTCCTACGAGCAGTACTTC. Translated: CASRAGGSYEQYF.

The chain employs TRBV7-9 and TRBJ2-7, with D possibly being TRBD2 (6 bases). The V end lost 4 bases, the J end lost 0 bases, and 16 bases lay between the germline ends. Germline assignment: CDR1 SEHNR and CDR2 FQNEAQ (reference sequence). The CDR3 covers 16 residues. CDR3 nucleotides: TGTGCCAGCAGCTCCTTCGCGGGGCTCCGCTCCTACGAGCAGTACTTC. It specifies CASSSFAGLRSYEQYF. The entire variable domain, with the rest obtained from reference TRBV7-9 and TRBJ2-7, is as follows: DTGVSQNPRHKITKRGQNVTFRCDPISEHNRLYWYRQTLGQGPEFLTYFQNEAQLEKSRLLSDRFSAERPKGSFSTLEIQRTEQGDSAMYLCASSSFAGLRSYEQYFGPGTRLTVT.

The sample holds a few counts of this clone. The chain employs TRBV6-2 or TRBV6-3 and TRBJ1-1, with 8 bases fitting TRBD1. The CDR3 extends over 17 amino acids. With V trimmed by 0 bases and J by 6 bases, 12 bases remained unmatched. The germline gives CDR1 MNHEY, CDR2 SVGEGT. The CDR3 DNA reads as TGTGCCAGCAGTTACTCGGCAGCGACAGGGGCCCGGGCTGAAGCTTTCTTT. This codes for CASSYSAATGARAEAFF.

The J gene is TRBJ1-2, the V gene TRBV30; 11 positions agree with TRBD1. V gave up 3 bases and J gave up 8 bases; unmatched junction bases: 8. The CDR3 spans 14 residues. CDR1 and CDR2 from the germline V gene are GTSNPN and SVGIG (reference sequence). CDR3: CAWSEDRGRRGYTF. CDR3 coding DNA: TGTGCCTGGAGCGAGGACAGGGGGCGCAGGGGCTACACCTTC.

The chain combines TRBV30 with TRBJ1-1, with D perhaps matching TRBD1 (6 bases). The CDR3 contains 15 residues. Germline loops: CDR1 GTSNPN, CDR2 SVGIG (reference sequence). Trimming shortened V by 4 bases and J by 3 bases, and 18 bases separated the two germline ends. CDR3 in amino acids: CAWTTPRDTYTEAFF. The DNA for the CDR3 is TGTGCCTGGACGACTCCCCGGGACACCTACACTGAAGCTTTCTTT.

V gene TRBV18 combines with J gene TRBJ2-5, with D maybe TRBD1 (5 bases). This CDR3 is 16 amino acids long. V lost 2 bases and J 0 bases, leaving 13 bases between the germline ends. Looked up from germline, CDR1 is KGHSH and CDR2 is LQKENI. CDR3 in DNA: TGTGCCAGCTCACCATTCCAGGGTAAAAACCAAGAGACCCAGTACTTC. Translation gives CASSPFQGKNQETQYF.

The J gene is TRBJ2-7, the V gene TRBV7-9; 7 bases map to TRBD1. The CDR3 totals 14 residues. Germline-derived CDR1 and CDR2 are SEHNR and FQNEAQ (reference sequence). Trimming cost V 0 bases and J 3 bases; bases outside gene matches: 2. DNA of the CDR3: TGTGCCAGCAGCTTAGCGGGACAGAGCTACGAGCAGTACTTC. Encoded protein: CASSLAGQSYEQYF.

The chain employs TRBV6-4 and TRBJ2-1; TRBD1 matches at 8 bases. Trimming removed 5 bases from V and 5 bases from J; junction bases left unmatched: 8. The CDR3 sequence is 15 residues long. The germline CDR1 and CDR2 sequences are MRHNA and SNTAGT. The CDR3 region is CASSPQGAINNEQFF. CDR3 DNA: TGTGCCAGCAGTCCTCAGGGGGCTATAAACAATGAGCAGTTCTTC.

V gene TRBV5-1 combines with J gene TRBJ2-3, with D unclear. V was trimmed by 2 bases and J by 1 base, leaving 2 bases between them. This CDR3 has 12 amino acids. From germline, CDR1 is SGHRS and CDR2 YFSETQ. CDR3 amino acids: CASSFGTDTQYF. In DNA, the CDR3 is TGCGCCAGCAGCTTCGGCACAGATACGCAGTATTTT.

This chain links TRBV27 with TRBJ2-6; D possibly corresponds to TRBD1 (6 bases). Trimming shortened V by 8 bases and J by 11 bases, and 16 bases separated the two germline ends. The CDR3 totals 13 residues. Germline CDR1 reads MNHEY; CDR2 reads SMNVEV (reference sequence). CDR3 nucleotide sequence: TGTGCCAGCTCCTTGGACAGAGGCCACGTCCTGACTTTC. Its protein is CASSLDRGHVLTF.

The chain recombines TRBV5-4 with TRBJ2-7, with 8 bases fitting TRBD1. The ends lost 4 bases at V and 5 bases at J; junction bases unmatched: 14. The germline gives CDR1 SGHNT, CDR2 YYREEE (reference sequence). This CDR3 is built from 16 residues. The CDR3 loop is CASSPQGRTGTHEQYF. The CDR3 DNA follows: TGTGCCAGCAGCCCCCAAGGTAGGACAGGGACCCACGAGCAGTACTTC.

The chain couples TRBV5-1 to TRBJ2-1; 7 bases map to TRBD1. CDR3 length equals 14 residues. The V and J ends lost 5 bases and 8 bases, in that order; junction bases with no gene match: 10. Per germline, CDR1 SGHRS and CDR2 YFSETQ. DNA of the CDR3: TGCGCCAGCAGATTTGAGGGGGCGGTTGATGAGCAGTTCTTC. Amino acids: CASRFEGAVDEQFF.

The chain has TRBV5-8 and TRBJ1-2; weak D call: TRBD1 (6 bases). Germline V lookup: CDR1 SGHTS, CDR2 YDEGEE. The CDR3 runs to 17 residues. V lost 0 bases and J lost 3, with 18 bases in between. For the CDR3, the DNA is TGTGCCAGCAGCTTGGGGCTCGGACAGACCATCGACTATGGCTACACCTTC. Protein: CASSLGLGQTIDYGYTF.

This CDR3 reads CASSQRGVRQGVRNTEAFF. DNA for the CDR3: TGTGCCAGCAGCCAAAGGGGGGTTCGGCAGGGGGTCCGGAACACTGAAGCTTTCTTT. This rearrangement joins TRBV14 to TRBJ1-1; 7 positions agree with TRBD1. CDR1 SGHDN and CDR2 FVKESK come from the germline V gene. The CDR3 spans 19 residues. V lost 2 bases, J lost 1 base, and 16 bases stayed unmatched.

V usage is TRBV5-5 and J usage is TRBJ1-5; D is undetermined. Per the germline V gene, CDR1 is SGHKS and CDR2 is YYEKEE (reference sequence). Trimming left V 2 bases short and J 4 bases short, with 7 bases between. The CDR3 is 13 residues long. CDR3 sequence (DNA): TGTGCCAGCAGCTTACTAGGGAATCAGCCCCAGCATTTT. Protein: CASSLLGNQPQHF.

The J gene is TRBJ1-2, the V gene TRBV27, with D uncertain. CDR1 MNHEY and CDR2 SMNVEV come from the germline V gene (reference sequence). This CDR3 contains 13 residues. The ends were cut back, 6 bases at V and 3 bases at J, with 11 bases in the middle. CDR3 loop: CASSRQRDYGYTF. DNA for the CDR3: TGTGCCAGCAGCAGGCAGAGGGACTATGGCTACACCTTC.